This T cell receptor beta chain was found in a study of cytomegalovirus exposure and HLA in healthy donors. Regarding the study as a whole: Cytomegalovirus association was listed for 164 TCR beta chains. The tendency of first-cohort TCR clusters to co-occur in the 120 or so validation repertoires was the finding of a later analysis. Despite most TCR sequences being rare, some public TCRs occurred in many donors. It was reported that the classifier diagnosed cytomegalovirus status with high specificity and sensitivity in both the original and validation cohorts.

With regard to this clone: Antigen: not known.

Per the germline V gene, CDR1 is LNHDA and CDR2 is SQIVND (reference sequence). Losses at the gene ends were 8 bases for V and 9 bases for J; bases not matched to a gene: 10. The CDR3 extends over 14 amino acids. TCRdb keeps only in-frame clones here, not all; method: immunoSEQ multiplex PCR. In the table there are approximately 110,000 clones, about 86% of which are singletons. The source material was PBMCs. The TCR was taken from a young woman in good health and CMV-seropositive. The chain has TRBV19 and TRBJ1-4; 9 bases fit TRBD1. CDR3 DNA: TGTGCCAGTGAGTTGGGACAGGGAGTGCAAAAACTGTTTTTT. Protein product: CASELGQGVQKLFF.